This TCR beta chain was found in a study of human T cells and chemical hapten exposure. Overall study context: From small differences in pooled library volume came most of the variation in per-sample TCR yields. Study-level findings and limits: No shift was seen in TCRs above 1 in 1000 frequency with DPC sensitization.

This clonotype has ten or more counts. Its antigen is unidentified. The study extracted total RNA from unfractionated whole blood. The CDR3 is 15 amino acids. Germline V gene data show CDR1 as LGHNA and CDR2 as YNFKEQ. V dropped 0 bases and J dropped 3 bases, with 9 bases sitting between them. Unique molecular identifiers were affixed to discrete cDNA molecules within the library. Per the study methods: Samples held a median of roughly 100,000 TCRs, range roughly 23,224–750,000. A single record per CDR3 protein comes from TCRdb applying MiXCR to the reads. TCRdb, not the authors, supplied the V and J calls. This table holds about 120,000 distinct CDR3 sequences, about 7.7% found once.

The receptor was isolated from a human donor in good health. Some clones in this sample may be carry-over from other donors' samples. Sequences were obtained from whole blood. The V call is TRBV4-2, the J call TRBJ2-1; a weak D match, TRBD1 (5 bases). CDR3 residues: CASSQEGRGYNEQFF. In nucleotides, the CDR3 is TGTGCCAGCAGCCAAGAGGGAAGGGGCTACAATGAGCAGTTCTTC.